This T cell receptor beta chain was observed in a study of cytomegalovirus exposure and HLA in healthy donors. Study observations and caveats: The classifier, whose performance was assessed in both the original and validation cohorts, reportedly diagnosed cytomegalovirus status with high specificity and sensitivity. Presence/absence analyses took donor sequencing depth as roughly uniform. In a later analysis, productive TCRs from donors in an Asian-associated ancestry cluster reportedly carried fewer N-insertions than the cohort mean.

The PCR employed 60 Vbeta primers together with 13 Jbeta primers. The assay was immunoSEQ multiplex PCR, and TCRdb's table has in-frame clones only and misses some. The data show 130,000 or so clones, less than 80% seen once. This CDR3 spans 13 amino acids. V dropped 8 bases and J dropped 2; count of bases not matched to a gene: 3. Germline assignment: CDR1 MNHNS and CDR2 SASEGT. As to this clone: Its antigen is not known.

The TCR sequence derives from a female donor in good health and CMV-seropositive. The source material was PBMCs. The rearrangement links TRBV6-1 to TRBJ2-5; 9 bases map to TRBD1. CDR3 protein: CASGDRGQETQYF. CDR3 sequence (DNA): TGTGCCAGCGGAGACAGGGGGCAAGAGACCCAGTACTTC.